This entry is about one T cell receptor (beta chain). The sample belongs to a study of long-term antiretroviral therapy in people with HIV. At the survey level, the v3.0 immunoSEQ assay was run. Assay used: immunoSEQ multiplex PCR; TCRdb lists only in-frame clones, some missing. Found here are roughly 15,000 clones, over 80% of them singletons; the top ten hold 16%. This CDR3 has 15 residues. V lost 2 bases to trimming and J lost 2 bases, with 12 bases between them. Per the germline V gene, CDR1 is MNHEY and CDR2 is SVGAGI. No donor had fewer than one pre-ART PBMC sample or fewer than two post-ART PBMC samples. Participants with HIV, all of them, were treated in the United States. Samples held 1-10 million cryopreserved PBMC before DNA extraction.

The sequencing used unsorted PBMCs, collected 1.8 years before starting antiretroviral therapy. The J gene is TRBJ1-1, the V gene TRBV6-5; D gene unclear. This receptor was identified in a woman between 35 and 50 years old with HIV. The CDR3 region has the DNA TGTGCCAGCAGTTACCTGTTGTTGGGAAACACTGAAGCTTTCTTT. Amino acid sequence: CASSYLLLGNTEAFF.